This T cell receptor (beta chain) was observed in a study of cytomegalovirus exposure and HLA in healthy donors (dated by TCRdb to the late 2010s). General notes on the study: An earlier analysis of some 550 of the donors reported about 290 Gb of sequence data and approximately 110 million unique TCR beta sequences from 150 million to 200 million T cells. An early release covering roughly 600 HLA-typed donors comprised approximately 300 gigabases of sequencing data and 65 million to 100 million unique TCR sequences. Of the 398 genotyped donors, 65% to 90% fell in the genetic ancestry cluster associated with self-reported Caucasian donors. The study aimed to test whether cataloging public T cell receptors could reveal signatures of past pathogen exposure. The study profiled the T cell repertoires of approximately 700 subjects by immunosequencing and related them to cytomegalovirus serostatus. Besides the first cohort of about 730 subjects, a separate validation cohort made up of 120 different subjects was used. To predict cytomegalovirus infection status, the study brought together high-throughput TCR immunosequencing, statistical association of individual TCRs with disease status, and machine learning. To study patterns of TCR occurrence, a later analysis re-analyzed previously published TCR beta repertoires from 500 to 850 donors and added high-resolution HLA genotyping. In the later analysis, no new phenotypic data were used to find candidate immune exposures; instead, reliance was placed on TCR beta sequences and their occurrence across donors. An earlier analysis of some 500 of the donors used high-throughput TCR beta sequencing to judge whether each TCR beta V gene segment behaved as functional or pseudogenic. Donor age, sex, ethnicity and CMV serostatus were collected together with the repertoire data. In a later genetic analysis, genome-wide SNP genotypes for 398 of the 666 donors were used, and that subset was treated as a discovery cohort. Every discovery cohort repertoire had been produced on one sequencing platform. HLA typing included class I and class II loci at four-digit resolution. The number of typed donors differed by locus: roughly 629-640 for A, B, C, DRB1 and DQB1; 500 to 550 for DQA1; over 600 for DPA1; and roughly 450 for DPB1. Five DR-DQ haplotypes were handled as single units for association and clustering because linkage in the cohort was strong. Among around 400 genotyped donors of the cohort, an average of around 220,000 unique TCR beta nucleotide sequences was sequenced per donor, of which about 19% were non-productive.

In this sample, this clone turned up a few times. The antigen it binds to is not known. Base-call qualities are not available, and no considerably larger clone is one nucleotide away. What the work shows at the level of the full study, not this receptor alone: A cluster of highly shared sequence variants was judged likely to represent a technical artifact of the sequencing pipeline. CMV serostatus was the only immune exposure information available for the cohort. Because HLA typing was unavailable for some donors at each locus, only the typed subset was used in association tests. Strong co-occurrence of HLA alleles, especially DR and DQ, made assigning TCR associations to individual alleles difficult. Most TCR sequences were seen in very few donors, while some public TCRs were found in many individuals. Broadly in line with IMGT annotations, most TCR beta V segments showed up in productive rearrangements about 87% or about 30% of the time in an earlier analysis of under 700 of the donors. A further reported finding was that TCR beta sequences accurately predicted the HLA-A and HLA-B alleles for most subjects in the first cohort. A few of the identified cytomegalovirus-associated TCR beta chains were confirmed in vitro to be specific for cytomegalovirus antigens. The authors suggested that the approach could potentially be generalized to other disease states and immunological phenotypes. According to a later analysis, most CMV-associated TCR beta chains appeared to be HLA-restricted, and the HLA associations seemed to be driven largely by CMV exposure. At a false discovery rate of 0.05, a later analysis linked fewer than 20,000 TCR beta sequences to specific HLA alleles. A later analysis found that HLA-associated TCR beta chains were more clonally expanded and had lower generation probabilities than equally common non-associated chains. Correlated functional status among segregating V segments might be attributable to linkage disequilibrium, but an unknown experimental factor could not be ruled out. In a later analysis, several top co-occurrence clusters were reported to appear linked to parvovirus B19, influenza, CMV and Epstein-Barr virus. The study gave a list of about 150 TCR beta chains associated with cytomegalovirus. Because the 87-base-pair reads could not distinguish some IMGT-functional V segments, including TRBV6-2 and TRBV6-3, those segments were excluded. The classifier was reported to diagnose cytomegalovirus status with high specificity and sensitivity in both the original cohort and the validation cohort. In a later genetic analysis, fewer N-insertions in productive TCRs were reported among donors in an Asian-associated ancestry cluster than the approximately 710-donor mean. V-gene and J-gene trimming of TCR beta chains was associated with a missense DCLRE1C variant in a later genetic analysis, and the association was replicated in an independent cohort. In a later analysis, the rate of TCR association differed among HLA loci, with DRB1 alleles having the most associated TCRs and HLA-C alleles having the fewest. Only TCR beta chains were sequenced in this cohort, and the absence of alpha or paired-chain data limited detectable features. Sequencing depth was assumed to be roughly uniform across donors in the presence/absence analyses, though that assumption may not hold. Because counts were too low, seventeen rarely observed V segments, including chromosome 9 orphons, were excluded from the earlier analysis of roughly 580 of the donors.

Libraries were built with the immunoSEQ multiplex PCR assay. A mixture of 60 forward primers for TCR Vbeta segments and 13 reverse primers for TCR Jbeta segments was used in the multiplex PCR. The CDR3 region of rearranged TCR beta genes was amplified from genomic DNA with a multiplex PCR assay. On the Illumina HiSeq System, the amplified TCR beta libraries were sequenced as 87-base-pair reads. The authors' analysis ran thus. A later analysis counted about 80 million unique TCR beta chains across the 700 or so repertoires, and 9 million to 14 million of these chains were shared by at least two donors. Raw reads were error-corrected and collapsed into unique sequences by a nearest-neighbor algorithm in which closely related sequences were merged to remove PCR and sequencing errors. To assign V, D and J gene segments, CDR3 sequences were aligned to IMGT reference sequences. Each retained sequence needed at least a six-nucleotide match to both a V gene segment and a J gene segment. A rearrangement counted as productive if the CDR3 had no stop codons and remained in frame with V and J, and every other rearrangement counted as non-productive. CDR3 was defined by IMGT convention, running from the second conserved V-encoded cysteine to the conserved J-encoded phenylalanine. In an earlier analysis of just under 600 of the donors, sequences lacking an unambiguous match to a single V gene segment were excluded. An earlier analysis of 500 to 700 of the donors classified V segments as functional when productive rearrangements were above 56.7% and as segregating when the standard deviation between donors was above 5%. A statistical classification framework was built to diagnose cytomegalovirus status from the catalog of TCR beta chain sequences. In a later analysis, V and J genes were assigned by comparing TCR nucleotide sequences against IMGT/GENE-DB human TR gene sequences. In a later analysis, CDR3 sequences and most-parsimonious VDJ recombination scenarios were assigned using the TCRdist pipeline. A later analysis defined each TCR beta chain by its CDR3 amino acid sequence plus V-gene family, and excluded reads lacking a unique V-gene family. As a way to deal with suspected cross-contamination and a sequencing artifact, a later analysis dropped nearly 600 nucleotide sequences that were highly shared and had low generation probability. A later analysis calculated a clonal expansion index for each public chain from normalized within-repertoire ranks of inferred template counts. In a later analysis, generation probabilities were computed with a VDJ recombination model fitted to out-of-frame rearrangements, and the resulting probabilities were checked against IGoR. Hypergeometric tests were used in a later analysis to score TCR-TCR, TCR-HLA and TCR-CMV co-occurrence, with a repertoire-size bias correction applied to the TCR pairs. False discovery rates were estimated in a later analysis by permuting HLA or CMV assignments 20 times. In a later analysis, co-occurring TCRs were grouped using DBSCAN, and TCRdist sequence similarity was added for clustering within HLA-allele-positive subsets. Repertoires with fewer than 30,000 or more than 120,000 public chains, plus five repertoires with anomalous nucleotide sharing, were excluded from co-occurrence clustering. TCRdb re-hosts the immuneACCESS table, in-frame sequences only. Its copies lack some clones; in the studies checked, an unresolved V gene accounts for under half of them, and the cause for the rest is not known. V and J calls and clone size are those listed in that table; D and trimming were worked out from the DNA. The sample table contains 150,000 to 200,000 clones; only one count was recorded for approximately 80% of them. The ten biggest clones cover 9% to 10% of the sample.

The cohort comprised several hundred healthy bone marrow donors. At the time of sampling, every cohort member was nominally healthy, though immune exposures that went unrecorded were likely present. The donor was CMV seropositive and was included in the group of 250 to 350 seropositive cohort members. A peripheral blood sample was provided by each donor, and peripheral blood mononuclear cells were used for TCR beta sequencing. Genomic DNA was extracted from the blood cell samples with the Qiagen DNeasy Blood Extraction Kit. The CDR1 and CDR2 encoded by the germline V gene (reference sequence) are SEHNR and FQNEAQ. From the cysteine through the phenylalanine, the CDR3 covers 18 amino acids. CDR3 DNA is the only sequence kept; it has 54 bases, read in frame from the first base. V is pruned by 5 bases and J by 6 bases, leaving 17 bases of the junction without a gene match.

Sequenced: PBMCs. The sequence was obtained from a man aged 18-30 years in good health and CMV-seropositive. The sequence is built from TRBV7-9 and TRBJ2-1; 9 central nucleotides agree with TRBD1. The nucleotide sequence reads TGTGCCAGCAGCAAGCGGCCGCCGGGACAGGGTACCGTCAATGAGCAGTTCTTC. This is translated as CASSKRPPGQGTVNEQFF.